One sample yielded the 18 T cell receptor beta chains listed below, sequenced in a study of T cell repertoires in cytomegalovirus infection (dated by TCRdb to between 2018 and 2021). Sequenced using an Illumina HiSeq 1500. TCRdb trimmed the raw reads at Q25, called clones with MiXCR and kept productive beta chains. Here each entry gathers all rows of one CDR3 protein and keeps the most common genes and DNA. This sample gives approximately 700,000 distinct CDR3 sequences in total; approximately 34% of them show up just once. Roughly 2.9% of the sample rests with the top ten. The material sequenced was PBMCs. Receptor source: a human donor in good health (CMV status not recorded). Some clones in this sample may be carry-over from other donors' samples.

This sequence joins TRBV5-6 and TRBJ1-3, with D unresolved. This CDR3 has 14 amino acids. Germline lookup yields CDR1 SGHDT and CDR2 YYEEEE. The V gene lost 2 bases and the J gene lost 4 bases, with 10 bases spanning the gap. CDR3: CASSLFPNGNTIYF. In nucleotides, the CDR3 is TGTGCCAGCAGCTTATTTCCGAACGGAAACACCATATATTTT.

This clonotype appeared a few times. The gene calls are TRBV4-2 and TRBJ1-3; TRBD1 agrees at 8 bases. The junction had 10 bases not matched to a gene; V was cut back by 5 bases and J by 7 bases. The V gene's germline CDR1 is LGHNA and CDR2 YNFKEQ. CDR3 length equals 15 residues. CDR3 region: CASSDRTGRGNTIYF. CDR3 sequence (DNA): TGTGCCAGCAGCGACCGGACAGGGCGTGGGAACACCATATATTTT.

As regards this clonotype: One end of the junction is discordant with germline, which a read error may explain. This chain joins TRBV7-9 and TRBJ2-2, with a weak D call TRBD2 (5 bases). Germline CDR1 SEHNR, CDR2 FQNEAQ (reference sequence). The CDR3 spans 12 residues. The CDR3 is CASSLGTGDLFF. The CDR3, as DNA: TGTGCCAGCAGCTTAGGGACCGGGGATCTGTTTTTT. The complete variable domain, with remaining parts taken from reference TRBV7-9 and TRBJ2-2, reads DTGVSQNPRHKITKRGQNVTFRCDPISEHNRLYWYRQTLGQGPEFLTYFQNEAQLEKSRLLSDRFSAERPKGSFSTLEIQRTEQGDSAMYLCASSLGTGDLFFGEGSRLTVL.

As concerns this clonotype: Relative to the germline gene, one junction end is altered; a read error may explain this. The rearrangement links TRBV7-8 to TRBJ1-2; D unclear. The germline gives CDR1 SGHVS, CDR2 FQNEAQ. The CDR3 is 14 residues long. The CDR3 sequence: CASSLGAANSGYTF. The CDR3 DNA reads TGTGCCAGCAGCTTAGGGGCGGCTAACTCTGGCTACACCTTC. Filled out from reference TRBV7-8 and TRBJ1-2, the complete variable domain reads GAGVSQSPRYKVAKRGQDVALRCDPISGHVSLFWYQQALGQGPEFLTYFQNEAQLDKSGLPSDRFFAERPEGSVSTLKIQRTQQEDSAVYLCASSLGAANSGYTFGSGTRLTVV.

This clonotype showed up just a few times. The chain has TRBV7-8 and TRBJ2-7; 9 bases map to TRBD1. From germline, CDR1 is SGHVS and CDR2 FQNEAQ. After removal of 6 bases from V and 0 bases from J, the junction contained 6 bases not matched to a gene. There are 15 residues in the CDR3. CDR3 DNA sequence: TGTGCCAGCAGATCTGACAGGGGGATCTCCTACGAGCAGTACTTC. Translating gives CASRSDRGISYEQYF.

This clonotype was counted between two and nine times. The gene calls are TRBV6-6 and TRBJ2-7; unclear D gene. V was trimmed by 2 bases and J by 2 bases, leaving 10 bases between them. CDR3 length equals 14 residues. Per the germline V gene, CDR1 is MNHNY and CDR2 is SVGAGI (reference sequence). CDR3 region: CASSYVQPTYEQYF. CDR3 coding DNA: TGTGCCAGCAGTTACGTACAGCCGACCTACGAGCAGTACTTC.

The chain recombines TRBV28 with TRBJ1-2, with 8 bases matching TRBD1. Germline V gives CDR1 MDHEN, CDR2 SYDVKM. The CDR3 runs 15 residues. V shed 3 bases and J 4 bases; nucleotides not matched to a gene: 7. The CDR3 spells CASSFPRGLGYGYTF. The CDR3 DNA follows: TGTGCCAGCAGTTTCCCCAGGGGGCTGGGCTATGGCTACACCTTC.

This chain uses TRBV28 with TRBJ1-5; 12 bases match TRBD1. The CDR3 is made up of 16 amino acids. The V gene end was trimmed by 6 bases and the J gene end by 3 bases; junction bases not matched to a gene: 6. Germline assignment: CDR1 MDHEN and CDR2 SYDVKM. The CDR3 nucleotides are TGTGCCAGCAGCGGGACAGGGGGCTACGACAATCAGCCCCAGCATTTT. As protein: CASSGTGGYDNQPQHF. Full variable domain (remainder filled in from reference TRBV28 and TRBJ1-5): DVKVTQSSRYLVKRTGEKVFLECVQDMDHENMFWYRQDPGLGLRLIYFSYDVKMKEKGDIPEGYSVSREKKERFSLILESASTNQTSMYLCASSGTGGYDNQPQHFGDGTRLSIL.

This clonotype was counted at least ten times. The CDR3 DNA reads as TGTGCCAGCAGCTTAGGGGAGGGGCAGGCGCAGTACTTC. The encoded protein is CASSLGEGQAQYF. The chain joins TRBV7-6 to TRBJ2-7, with 7 bases that match TRBD2. Germline V gives CDR1 SGHVS, CDR2 FNYEAQ. Trimming removed 1 base from V and 9 bases from J; junction bases left unmatched: 6. The CDR3 sequence is 13 residues long.

This clonotype has a handful of counts. The V and J genes are TRBV24-1 and TRBJ2-6, with D possibly TRBD1 on 6 matching bases. The length of the CDR3 is 19 residues. Germline V gives CDR1 KGHDR, CDR2 SFDVKD. The V gene lost 4 bases and the J gene lost 0 bases, with 18 bases spanning the gap. The chain's CDR3 is CATSEGAQKWASGANVLTF. CDR3 in DNA: TGTGCCACCAGTGAGGGGGCTCAAAAATGGGCCTCTGGGGCCAACGTCCTGACTTTC.

On this clonotype: One end of the junction varies from germline; a read error may be responsible. The chain links TRBV7-2 to TRBJ2-1; 8 bases map to TRBD2. The CDR3 is made up of 18 amino acids. CDR1 and CDR2 (germline): SGHTA, FQGNSA. DNA for the CDR3: TGTGCCAGCAACAAAAGAGGCGGACTAGCCGGTACCTACAATGAGCAGGTCTTC. Its protein product is CASNKRGGLAGTYNEQVF.

The chain uses TRBV19 and TRBJ2-7; D is undetermined. The germline gives CDR1 LNHDA, CDR2 SQIVND (reference sequence). V gave up 5 bases and J gave up 3 bases, with 8 bases separating them. The CDR3 extends over 12 amino acids. CDR3 amino acids: CASSADHYEQYF. The CDR3 DNA reads as TGTGCCAGTAGTGCCGACCACTACGAGCAGTACTTC.

This clonotype was observed many times. The CDR3 loop is CAIQAYNSNQPQHF. The CDR3 DNA sequence: TGTGCCATCCAGGCTTATAATAGCAATCAGCCCCAGCATTTT. The chain carries TRBV28 and TRBJ1-5; D gene uncertain. Trimming pared 10 bases from V and 0 bases from J, leaving 13 bases between. CDR1 MDHEN and CDR2 SYDVKM come from the germline V gene. The CDR3 has 14 residues.

This clonotype was detected only a few times. The rearrangement uses TRBV4-1 and TRBJ2-3; D gene ambiguous. V lost 0 bases and J lost 6, with 19 bases in between. The length of the CDR3 is 17 residues. The V gene's germline CDR1 is MGHRA and CDR2 YSYEKL. In DNA form, the CDR3 reads TGCGCCAGCAGCCAAGACGGGTCGGGCTCCGGTGGGGATACGCAGTATTTT. Translated, it gives CASSQDGSGSGGDTQYF.

The chain carries TRBV25-1 and TRBJ2-1; D gene uncertain. CDR1 and CDR2 from the germline V gene are MGHDK and SYGVNS. The V and J ends lost 0 bases and 0 bases respectively, with 6 bases between them. The CDR3 is 15 amino acids. The CDR3 loop reads CASSEYASSYNEQFF. Written as DNA, the CDR3 is TGTGCCAGCAGTGAATACGCAAGCTCCTACAATGAGCAGTTCTTC.

The rearrangement links TRBV28 to TRBJ1-1, with a weak D call TRBD1 (5 bases). Trimming left V 6 bases short and J 8 bases short, with 10 bases between. The CDR3 length is 11 residues. Germline V lookup: CDR1 MDHEN, CDR2 SYDVKM. CDR3 nucleotides: TGTGCCAGCAGGGGGGAGTCCGAAGCTTTCTTT. It is translated as CASRGESEAFF.

This clonotype was observed a handful of times. The chain uses TRBV28 and TRBJ1-1; D uncertain. V lost 4 bases and J 5 bases, leaving 8 bases between the germline ends. The CDR3 consists of 12 residues. The germline gives CDR1 MDHEN, CDR2 SYDVKM. CDR3 DNA: TGTGCCAGCAGTTGGGTATCAACTGAAGCTTTCTTT. Encoded protein: CASSWVSTEAFF. The full variable domain, its missing parts supplied by reference TRBV28 and TRBJ1-1, is DVKVTQSSRYLVKRTGEKVFLECVQDMDHENMFWYRQDPGLGLRLIYFSYDVKMKEKGDIPEGYSVSREKKERFSLILESASTNQTSMYLCASSWVSTEAFFGQGTRLTVV.

This clonotype was found a few times. The chain links TRBV2 to TRBJ1-2; 7 bases map to TRBD1. The V segment lost 8 bases and the J segment 1 base; nucleotides outside the gene matches: 7. CDR1 is SNHLY, CDR2 FYNNEI, per germline. The CDR3 sequence is 14 residues long. CDR3 region: CASQGTAINYGYTF. The DNA of the CDR3 is TGTGCCAGCCAAGGGACAGCTATTAACTATGGCTACACCTTC.